The 6 T cell receptor beta chains in this list originate from one sample, sequenced in a study of technical replicates of blood from several donors. Sequencing used immunoSEQ multiplex PCR; TCRdb keeps in-frame clones, though not all of them. The sample has 50,000 to 60,000 clones, 91% seen once. Input material: PBMCs. The receptors were sampled from a human donor in good health. Some clones in this sample may be carry-over from other donors' samples.

The V and J genes are TRBV20-1 and TRBJ1-2; D uncertain. Trimming took 0 bases from V and 12 from J, leaving 11 bases between them. The germline CDR1 and CDR2 sequences are DFQATT and SNEGSKA (reference sequence). The CDR3 loop spans 11 amino acids. CDR3 loop: CSARDLRGDTF. The CDR3 DNA reads TGCAGTGCTAGAGATCTTCGCGGGGACACCTTC.

The rearrangement links TRBV27 to TRBJ1-2; 9 bases match TRBD1. This CDR3 spans 13 amino acids. Per germline, CDR1 MNHEY and CDR2 SMNVEV (reference sequence). V was clipped by 7 bases and J by 8 bases; unmatched bases: 8. Written as DNA, the CDR3 is TGTGCCAGCATCGGGGACAGGGCTTTAGGCTACACCTTC. Its translation is CASIGDRALGYTF.

The chain combines TRBV5-4 with TRBJ2-3, with 13 positions matching TRBD2. Germline V lookup: CDR1 SGHNT, CDR2 YYREEE (reference sequence). This CDR3 has 18 residues. J lost 3 bases, V lost 4 bases, and 11 bases had no gene match. The CDR3 nucleotides are TGTGCCAGCAGCCCGGGACTAGCGGGACCGGTGGGGACAGATACGCAGTATTTT. Its translation is CASSPGLAGPVGTDTQYF.

This clone was seen just once. The V and J genes are TRBV10-3 and TRBJ2-3; the D is unclear. CDR1 ENHRY and CDR2 SYGVKD come from the germline V gene. The CDR3 totals 14 residues. The V gene lost 3 bases and the J gene lost 6 bases, with 13 bases spanning the gap. The CDR3: CAISDPRVVDTQYF. CDR3 nucleotides: TGTGCCATCAGTGACCCCCGTGTCGTGGATACGCAGTATTTT.

This clone has just one count. The V gene is TRBV6-1, the J gene TRBJ1-3, with unresolved D. The CDR3 consists of 16 residues. The germline V gene has CDR1 MNHNS and CDR2 SASEGT. V gave up 1 base and J gave up 0 bases, with 10 bases separating them. The CDR3 loop is CASSEGGRLSGNTIYF. CDR3 sequence (DNA): TGTGCCAGCAGTGAAGGAGGGCGGCTCTCTGGAAACACCATATATTTT.

The V gene is TRBV29-1, the J gene TRBJ1-5, with TRBD1 matching 10 bases. Trimming at V came to 6 bases and at J to 7 bases, leaving 9 bases not matched to a gene. CDR1 is SQVTM, CDR2 ANQGSEA, per germline. The CDR3 sequence is 14 residues long. CDR3 coding DNA: TGCAGCGTGGCAGCGACAGGGGGCGGGCAGCCCCAGCATTTT. Translating it yields CSVAATGGGQPQHF. Full variable domain (remainder filled in from reference TRBV29-1 and TRBJ1-5): SAVISQKPSRDICQRGTSLTIQCQVDSQVTMMFWYRQQPGQSLTLIATANQGSEATYESGFVIDKFPISRPNLTFSTLTVSNMSPEDSSIYLCSVAATGGGQPQHFGDGTRLSIL.